The 13 T cell receptor beta chains presented below share a single source sample, sequenced in a study of Graves' ophthalmopathy and Graves' hyperthyroidism. Amplification targeted the TCR beta CDR3 regions, with RNA transcripts as the source material. First-round RT-PCR used HTBI primers; second-round multiplex PCR followed. TCRdb re-derived calls from the multiplex PCR reads in MiXCR, one entry per CDR3 protein. The sample records about 400,000 distinct CDR3 sequences, about 18% being singletons. The sample comprised peripheral blood. Receptors were obtained from a woman aged 18-29 years with Graves' ophthalmopathy.

The chain employs TRBV12-3 or TRBV12-4 and TRBJ2-2, with 14 bases aligning to TRBD2. This CDR3 contains 15 residues. Trimming cost V 5 bases and J 7 bases; bases outside gene matches: 3. Here the CDR3 reads CASSGLAGGIGELFF. CDR3 nucleotides: TGTGCCAGCAGTGGACTAGCGGGAGGTATCGGGGAGCTGTTTTTT.

In its sample, this clonotype was seen many times. V and J are TRBV19 and TRBJ1-1; D might be TRBD1 (5 bases). The V end was cut by 5 bases, the J end by 0 bases, with 10 bases between. Looked up from germline, CDR1 is LNHDA and CDR2 is SQIVND (reference sequence). The CDR3 extends over 14 amino acids. CDR3 DNA sequence: TGTGCCAGTAGTTCTGGGACCCTGAACACTGAAGCTTTCTTT. Protein sequence: CASSSGTLNTEAFF.

In its sample, this clonotype was seen many times. The chain carries TRBV5-1 and TRBJ2-2, with TRBD1 matching over 7 bases. Per germline, CDR1 SGHRS and CDR2 YFSETQ. CDR3 length: 12 amino acids. J lost 5 bases, V lost 7 bases, and 2 bases had no gene match. The CDR3 protein is CASDRVTGELFF. CDR3 sequence (DNA): TGCGCCAGCGACAGGGTAACCGGGGAGCTGTTTTTT.

This clonotype was recorded at least ten times. One end of the junction is discordant with germline, which a read error may explain. The J gene is TRBJ1-3, the V gene TRBV6-2 or TRBV6-3; D is undetermined. Germline CDR1 reads MNHEY; CDR2 reads SVGEGT. This CDR3 comprises 14 residues. CDR3 amino acids: CASSPGAVGNTVYF. CDR3 bases: TGTGCCAGCAGTCCGGGAGCGGTTGGAAACACCGTATATTTT.

This clonotype was counted at least ten times. The CDR3 loop is CASSRGLAAGYEQYF. For the CDR3, the DNA is TGTGCCAGCTCACGGGGGCTTGCGGCAGGATACGAGCAGTACTTC. The rearrangement links TRBV18 to TRBJ2-7, with D possibly TRBD1 on 6 matching bases. This CDR3 is built from 15 residues. Looked up from germline, CDR1 is KGHSH and CDR2 is LQKENI. V was trimmed by 4 bases and J by 4 bases, leaving 17 bases between them. Complete variable domain (other parts from reference TRBV18 and TRBJ2-7): NAGVMQNPRHLVRRRGQEARLRCSPMKGHSHVYWYRQLPEEGLKFMVYLQKENIIDESGMPKERFSAEFPKEGPSILRIQQVVRGDSAAYFCASSRGLAAGYEQYFGPGTRLTVT.

This clonotype was seen at least ten times. J is TRBJ1-1 and V is TRBV7-3; D is uncertain. Between the trimmed V and J ends, which lost 1 base and 2 bases, there was a span of 5 bases. Germline V lookup: CDR1 SGHTA, CDR2 FQGTGA. CDR3 length: 13 residues. CDR3 sequence (DNA): TGTGCCAGCAGCTTAATGCTTAACACTGAAGCTTTCTTT. It translates to CASSLMLNTEAFF.

The V gene is TRBV4-1, the J gene TRBJ1-5; 9 bases align to TRBD1. The junction had 5 bases not matched to a gene; V was cut back by 3 bases and J by 5 bases. Germline assignment: CDR1 MGHRA and CDR2 YSYEKL. This CDR3 comprises 15 residues. The CDR3 region is CASSHGQGPDQPQHF. In DNA form, the CDR3 reads TGCGCCAGCAGCCATGGACAGGGGCCGGATCAGCCCCAGCATTTT.

This clonotype has at least ten counts. The chain carries TRBV2 and TRBJ2-7; the D gene is possibly TRBD1 (6 bases). The germline gives CDR1 SNHLY, CDR2 FYNNEI. The CDR3 length is 16 residues. Trimming shortened V by 7 bases and J by 8 bases, and 27 bases separated the two germline ends. CDR3 sequence reads: CASIKVRGETPTKQYF. The CDR3 region has the DNA TGTGCCAGCATCAAGGTCAGGGGCGAAACTCCTACGAAGCAGTACTTC.

This clonotype was seen repeatedly, ten times or more. The chain uses TRBV25-1 and TRBJ1-2, with D perhaps matching TRBD1 (6 bases). The V end lost 8 bases, the J end lost 4 bases, and 29 bases lay between the germline ends. The V gene's germline CDR1 is MGHDK and CDR2 SYGVNS. The CDR3 sequence is 18 residues long. The CDR3 is CASRSSGEGSRESYGYTF. DNA of the CDR3: TGTGCCAGCCGATCCTCAGGGGAGGGCTCCCGGGAGAGCTATGGCTACACCTTC.

V is TRBV6-1 and J is TRBJ1-1; no firm D call. Germline V gene lookup returns CDR1 MNHNS and CDR2 SASEGT. This CDR3 is built from 13 residues. With 7 bases removed from V and 1 base from J, the gap between germline ends came to 10 bases. For the CDR3, the DNA is TGTGCCAGCAAGGATGAGCCGAACACTGAAGCTTTCTTT. Residues: CASKDEPNTEAFF.

This clonotype has a single count. A much larger clonotype is one base distant, so this may be a read error. This chain connects TRBV12-5 to TRBJ2-3; 8 nucleotides agree with TRBD2. This CDR3 is built from 15 residues. CDR1 and CDR2 (germline): LGHNT, FRNRAP. Unmatched junction bases numbered 10, after V lost 6 bases and J lost 5 bases. The CDR3 protein is CASGNSGDYIDTQYF. CDR3 nucleotide sequence: TGTGCTAGTGGCAATAGCGGGGATTACATAGATACGCAGTATTTT.

The chain is built from TRBV4-1 and TRBJ2-7; TRBD1 aligns across 7 bases. The CDR3 length is 13 residues. Losses at the gene ends were 4 bases for V and 6 bases for J; bases not matched to a gene: 6. Germline V CDR1 and CDR2: MGHRA, YSYEKL. The CDR3 loop reads CASSPDRVGEQYF. The CDR3 DNA is TGCGCCAGCAGCCCCGACAGGGTAGGCGAGCAGTACTTC.

At least ten counts were recorded for this clonotype. This chain links TRBV5-1 with TRBJ1-1; the match to TRBD1 covers 7 bases. The V and J ends lost 0 bases and 0 bases, in that order; junction bases with no gene match: 11. CDR1 and CDR2 from the germline V gene are SGHRS and YFSETQ. This CDR3 region has 18 residues. The CDR3 region has the DNA TGCGCCAGCAGCTTGGCCCGGAAAAGGGACAGCATGAACACTGAAGCTTTCTTT. It yields the protein CASSLARKRDSMNTEAFF. The whole variable domain, remainder taken from reference TRBV5-1 and TRBJ1-1, is KAGVTQTPRYLIKTRGQQVTLSCSPISGHRSVSWYQQTPGQGLQFLFEYFSETQRNKGNFPGRFSGRQFSNSRSEMNVSTLELGDSALYLCASSLARKRDSMNTEAFFGQGTRLTVV.